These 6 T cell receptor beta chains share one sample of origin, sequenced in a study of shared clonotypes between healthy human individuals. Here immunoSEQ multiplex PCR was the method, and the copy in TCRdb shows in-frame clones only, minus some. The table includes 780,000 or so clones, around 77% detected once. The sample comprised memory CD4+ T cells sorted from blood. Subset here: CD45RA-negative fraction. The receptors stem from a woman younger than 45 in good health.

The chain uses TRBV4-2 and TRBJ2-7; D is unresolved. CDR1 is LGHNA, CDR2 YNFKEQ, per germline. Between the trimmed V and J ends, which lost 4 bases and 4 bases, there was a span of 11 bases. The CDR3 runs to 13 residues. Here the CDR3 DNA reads TGTGCCAGCAGCCCTAACTGGGGTTACGAGCAGTACTTC. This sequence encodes CASSPNWGYEQYF.

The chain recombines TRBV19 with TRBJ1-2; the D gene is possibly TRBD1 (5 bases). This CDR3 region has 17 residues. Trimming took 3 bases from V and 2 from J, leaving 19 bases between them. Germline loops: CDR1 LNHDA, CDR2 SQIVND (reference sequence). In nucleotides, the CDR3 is TGTGCCAGTAGTATGAGGTCACAGGTAGGGCGAAACTATGGCTACACCTTC. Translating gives CASSMRSQVGRNYGYTF.

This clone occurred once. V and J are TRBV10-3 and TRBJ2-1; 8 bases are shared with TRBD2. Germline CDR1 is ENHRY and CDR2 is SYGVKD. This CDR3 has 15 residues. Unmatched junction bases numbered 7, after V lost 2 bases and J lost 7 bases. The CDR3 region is CAISEADGLANEQFF. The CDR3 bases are TGTGCCATCAGTGAGGCAGACGGACTAGCAAATGAGCAGTTCTTC.

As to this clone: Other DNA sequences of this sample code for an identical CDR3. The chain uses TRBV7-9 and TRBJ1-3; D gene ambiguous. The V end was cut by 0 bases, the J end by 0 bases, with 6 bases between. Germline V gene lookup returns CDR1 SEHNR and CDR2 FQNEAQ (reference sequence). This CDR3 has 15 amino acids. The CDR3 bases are TGTGCCAGCAGCTTAGCGGGCTACTCTGGAAACACCATATATTTT. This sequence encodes CASSLAGYSGNTIYF.

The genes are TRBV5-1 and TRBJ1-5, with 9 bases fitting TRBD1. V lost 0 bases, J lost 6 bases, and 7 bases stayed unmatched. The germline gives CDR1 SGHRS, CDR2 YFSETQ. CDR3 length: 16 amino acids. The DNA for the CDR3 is TGCGCCAGCAGCTTGGGCCCGGGACAGGGAAGTCAGCCCCAGCATTTT. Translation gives CASSLGPGQGSQPQHF.

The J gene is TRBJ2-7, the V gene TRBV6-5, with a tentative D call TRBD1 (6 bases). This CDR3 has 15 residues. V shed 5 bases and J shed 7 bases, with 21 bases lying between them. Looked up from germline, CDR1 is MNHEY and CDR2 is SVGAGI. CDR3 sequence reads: CASSRYGQPYEEQYF. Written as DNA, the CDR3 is TGTGCCAGCAGTCGTTACGGACAGCCCTACGAAGAGCAGTACTTC.